This T cell receptor beta chain was captured by sequencing in a study of CD8+CD57+ T cells in acquired aplastic anemia. Study observations and caveats: No significant difference in CD8+ Simpson's diversity was found between patients and controls.

CDR3 and TCR beta VDJ profiling relied on a genomic DNA template. Via MiXCR, TCRdb re-called the reads, giving one row per CDR3 protein. The table shows 160,000 or so distinct CDR3 sequences, with about 70% occurring only once. Individuals selected for sequencing had exhibited CD8+CD57+ cell expansion on flow cytometry. As regards this clonotype: Its antigen is still unknown.

V dropped 4 bases and J dropped 2; count of bases not matched to a gene: 5. The CDR3 is made up of 16 amino acids. CDR1 and CDR2 (germline): SGHKS, YYEKEE (reference sequence). Sequencing was done on a sample of sorted CD4+, CD8+, or CD8+CD57+ T cells (not recorded which) from PBMCs. V is TRBV5-5 and J is TRBJ2-5, with TRBD2 matching over 13 bases. This TCR was recovered from a human donor with aplastic anemia. The CDR3 DNA sequence: TGTGCCAGCAGCCCCGGGACTAGCGGGAATCAAGAGACCCAGTACTTC. Its translation is CASSPGTSGNQETQYF.